This is a list of T cell receptor beta chains from one sample in a study of blood T cell repertoires in COVID-19. Here immunoSEQ multiplex PCR was the method, and the copy in TCRdb shows in-frame clones only, minus some. The sample includes 100,000 to 150,000 clones, about 80% of them seen just once. Sequenced: peripheral blood. The receptors were sampled from a man in his sixties with acute or convalescent COVID-19. CDR3s include the opening cysteine and the closing phenylalanine or tryptophan. The order of the fields is J gene, V gene, clone size, D gene, CDR3 DNA, CDR3 protein. A D gene is named only where the DNA matches it firmly. Only some rows state a clone size, as once, few, many or a class for expanded clones.

>TRBJ2-7|TRBV18|NA|NA
TGTGCCAGCTCACCATCCCTCTACGAGCAGTACTTC
CASSPSLYEQYF
>TRBJ2-1|TRBV5-1|NA|TRBD1
TGCGCCAGCAGCCTGACAGGGGGATGGTCCTACAATGAGCAGTTCTTC
CASSLTGGWSYNEQFF
>TRBJ1-2|TRBV11-1|few|TRBD1
TGTGCCAGCAGCTACAGGGGGAACGGGGGCTACACCTTC
CASSYRGNGGYTF
>TRBJ2-7|TRBV27|NA|TRBD1
TGTGCCAGCAGTTTTGGACAGGGTTACGAGCAGTACTTC
CASSFGQGYEQYF
>TRBJ2-3|TRBV7-2|once|TRBD2
TGTGCCAGCAGCTTAGTGGCGGGAGATACAGATACGCAGTATTTT
CASSLVAGDTDTQYF
>TRBJ2-5|TRBV20-1|NA|TRBD2
TGCAGTGCTAGTAGGCTAGCGGTGTCACAAGAGACCCAGTACTTC
CSASRLAVSQETQYF
>TRBJ1-4|TRBV7-3|once|NA
TGTGCCAGCAGCTCAAGAACCCCACGACAGGAGATTAATGAAAAACTGTTTTTT
CASSSRTPRQEINEKLFF
>TRBJ1-2|TRBV6-5|once|TRBD1
TGTGCGAGCGCAAGGGGGACAGGGGGCAACTATGGCTACACCTTC
CASARGTGGNYGYTF
>TRBJ2-7|TRBV12-3/TRBV12-4|NA|TRBD2
TGTGCCAGCAGTTTTAGCGGGGCCTACGAGCAGTACTTC
CASSFSGAYEQYF
>TRBJ1-3|TRBV7-3|NA|TRBD1
TGTGCCAGCAGCTTGACAGGGAACGGAAACACCATATATTTT
CASSLTGNGNTIYF
>TRBJ2-7|TRBV5-1|NA|NA
TGCGCCAGCAGCCCGAGAGGGATGAGCTCCTACGAGCAGTACTTC
CASSPRGMSSYEQYF
>TRBJ2-3|TRBV9|NA|NA
TGTGCCAGCAGCGGCGGCGTGGCAGATACGCAGTATTTT
CASSGGVADTQYF
>TRBJ1-2|TRBV3-1/TRBV3-2|few|TRBD1
TGTGCCAGCAGCCACGTTGGGGACAGCAACTATGGCTACACCTTC
CASSHVGDSNYGYTF
>TRBJ2-2|TRBV7-9|NA|NA
TGTGCCAGCAGCTCCGGGGCTAGCGTTGCCGGGGAGCTGTTTTTT
CASSSGASVAGELFF
>TRBJ1-1|TRBV2|NA|NA
TGTGCCAGCAGGAGGAATGGAGGTCGGGACACTGAAGCTTTCTTT
CASRRNGGRDTEAFF
>TRBJ1-1|TRBV15|NA|NA
TGTGCCACCAGCAGAGATCTTCGAGTAACTGAAGCTTTCTTT
CATSRDLRVTEAFF
>TRBJ2-7|TRBV7-8|NA|NA
TGTGCCAGCAGCTTAAATGGCTTAGCCGGCACCTACGAGCAGTACTTC
CASSLNGLAGTYEQYF
>TRBJ1-1|TRBV2|NA|TRBD1
TGTGCCACCTTACCGGGACAGGGAAACACTGAAGCTTTCTTT
CATLPGQGNTEAFF
>TRBJ2-1|TRBV28|NA|TRBD2
TGTGCCAGCAGCAAACCGGGAGGCTCCTACAATGAGCAGTTCTTC
CASSKPGGSYNEQFF
>TRBJ2-1|TRBV2|NA|NA
TGTGCCAGCAGCTCCATCCAGCGGGCTTACAATGAGCAGTTCTTC
CASSSIQRAYNEQFF
>TRBJ1-4|TRBV28|NA|NA
TGTGCCAGCAGTTTAACGGGTGGGCGGGATGAAAAACTGTTTTTT
CASSLTGGRDEKLFF
>TRBJ2-1|TRBV28|NA|NA
TGTGCCAGCAGGTCAGCGGACAGAACCTACAATGAGCAGTTCTTC
CASRSADRTYNEQFF
>TRBJ2-3|TRBV4-2|NA|TRBD2
TGTGCCAGCAGCCAAGAAGCGACTAGCGGGCTCCTAGCGCAGTATTTT
CASSQEATSGLLAQYF
>TRBJ2-1|TRBV19|NA|TRBD2
TGTGCCAGTAGTATTGTTACCCGGATAGCGGGACGGGATGAGCAGTTCTTC
CASSIVTRIAGRDEQFF
>TRBJ1-1|TRBV27|NA|TRBD1
TGTGCCAGCAGTTTAACGGCAGGGGGTGCAATTACTGAAGCTTTCTTT
CASSLTAGGAITEAFF
>TRBJ1-5|TRBV5-8|few|TRBD1
TGTGCCAGCAGCCCCGGGACAGAAATTAATAGCAATCAGCCCCAGCATTTT
CASSPGTEINSNQPQHF
>TRBJ2-1|TRBV5-6|few|TRBD2
TGTGCCAGCAGCTTGGGTGGACTAGCGGGGCCCTTAAACAATGAGCAGTTCTTC
CASSLGGLAGPLNNEQFF
>TRBJ2-2|TRBV19|NA|NA
TGTGCCAGTAGCCCAACAGTCCTCGGGGAGCTGTTTTTT
CASSPTVLGELFF
>TRBJ1-3|TRBV9|NA|TRBD1
TGTGCCAGCAGCCGGGGACAGGGAAACACCATATATTTT
CASSRGQGNTIYF
>TRBJ1-6|TRBV28|few|TRBD1
TGTGCCAGCAGGGGACAGGGCACCTATAATTCACCCCTCCACTTT
CASRGQGTYNSPLHF
>TRBJ1-6|TRBV7-9|NA|NA
TGTGCCAGCAGCCCAAAGGGAGGGTTTGGGTCACCCCTCCACTTT
CASSPKGGFGSPLHF
>TRBJ1-5|TRBV6-5|NA|TRBD1
TGTGCCAGCAGTCCTACAGGGGGCGGTCAGCCCCAGCATTTT
CASSPTGGGQPQHF
>TRBJ1-6|TRBV20-1|NA|NA
TGCAGTGCTAGTGGCCAGTACTCCTATAATTCACCCCTCCACTTT
CSASGQYSYNSPLHF
>TRBJ2-2|TRBV30|NA|NA
TGTGCCTGGAGACAACCCCACGTCCCCGGGGAGCTGTTTTTT
CAWRQPHVPGELFF
>TRBJ2-1|TRBV30|NA|NA
TGTGCCTGGACGGCGGGAAGCTCCTACAATGAGCAGTTCTTC
CAWTAGSSYNEQFF